This TCR beta chain emerged from a study of CD8 T cells in ankylosing spondylitis. Study results and caveats: Clones linked with disease were CD8+ and fairly uncommon in the peripheral blood. Reportedly, significant enrichment of disease-linked clones occurred in matched ankylosing spondylitis synovial fluid. Ankylosing spondylitis blood appeared to carry a characteristic TCR beta motif of several highly homologous variants.

Molecular-barcoded quantitative 5'-RACE produced these TCR beta libraries. Via MiXCR, TCRdb re-called the 5' RACE reads, giving one row per CDR3 protein. Found here are 500,000 to 550,000 distinct CDR3 sequences, about 13% of them singletons; the top ten hold around 6.8%. Trimming removed 4 bases from V and 6 bases from J, with 14 bases in between. There are 13 residues in the CDR3. Looked up from germline, CDR1 is SGHDT and CDR2 is YYEEEE. With regard to this clonotype: Its antigen is as yet unknown.

This clonotype was sampled from a male donor with ankylosing spondylitis. Sequencing was performed on blood, either unsorted or a sorted T cell fraction (not recorded which). The rearrangement joins TRBV5-6 to TRBJ2-7; D is undetermined. CDR3 residues: CASSPRLLCEQYV. CDR3 sequence (DNA): TGTGCCAGCAGCCCCAGGCTCCTCTGCGAGCAGTACGTC.